Below, 22 T cell receptor beta chains from the same sample are listed, as sequenced in a study of cytomegalovirus exposure and HLA in healthy donors. Assay used: immunoSEQ multiplex PCR; TCRdb lists only in-frame clones, some missing. The sample consists of fewer than 150,000 clones, around 85% of them appearing once. Sequencing was done on a sample of PBMCs. The receptors derive from a man between 18 and 29 years old in good health and CMV-seropositive.

The CDR3 loop is CASSTRQVVSPMNTEAFF. The CDR3, as DNA: TGTGCCAGCAGCACCAGACAGGTTGTGTCTCCTATGAACACTGAAGCTTTCTTT. The chain recombines TRBV7-9 with TRBJ1-1, with a possible D match to TRBD1 (6 bases). The V and J ends lost 5 bases and 0 bases respectively, with 22 bases between them. This CDR3 has 18 amino acids. From germline, CDR1 is SEHNR and CDR2 FQNEAQ (reference sequence).

The V gene is TRBV2, the J gene TRBJ2-3, with 9 bases aligning to TRBD2. The germline gives CDR1 SNHLY, CDR2 FYNNEI. J was trimmed by 1 base and V by 5 bases; bases with no gene match: 7. The CDR3 consists of 16 residues. As DNA, the CDR3 is TGTGCCAGCAGTCCCTTGACTAGCGGCCGCACAGATACGCAGTATTTT. Translating it yields CASSPLTSGRTDTQYF.

The V call is TRBV4-2, the J call TRBJ1-5; perhaps TRBD1 as D (6 bases). The CDR3 is 19 residues long. V lost 2 bases and J lost 1, with 21 bases in between. Germline V gene sequence: CDR1 LGHNA, CDR2 YNFKEQ. The CDR3 loop reads CASSQTLGQPPESNQPQHF. For the CDR3, the DNA is TGTGCCAGCAGCCAAACTCTTGGACAGCCTCCCGAGAGCAATCAGCCCCAGCATTTT.

This clone was seen just once. CDR3 loop: CASSLARGHQPQHF. The CDR3 DNA sequence: TGTGCCAGCAGCTTGGCCAGGGGGCATCAGCCCCAGCATTTT. The chain employs TRBV5-8 and TRBJ1-5; TRBD1 aligns across 8 bases. The CDR3 covers 14 residues. Germline CDR1 reads SGHTS; CDR2 reads YDEGEE. V lost 0 bases and J lost 5; bases outside the gene matches: 1.

This rearrangement joins TRBV30 to TRBJ2-3; 10 nucleotides align to TRBD2. The CDR3 spans 15 residues. V lost 4 bases to trimming and J lost 2 bases; unmatched junction nucleotides: 6. Germline V gene sequence: CDR1 GTSNPN, CDR2 SVGIG (reference sequence). CDR3 protein: CAWKASGGSTDTQYF. CDR3 nucleotides: TGTGCCTGGAAAGCTAGCGGGGGTTCCACAGATACGCAGTATTTT. The complete variable domain, with remaining parts taken from reference TRBV30 and TRBJ2-3, reads SQTIHQWPATLVQPVGSPLSLECTVEGTSNPNLYWYRQAAGRGLQLLFYSVGIGQISSEVPQNLSASRPQDRQFILSSKKLLLSDSGFYLCAWKASGGSTDTQYFGPGTRLTVL.

A few counts support this clone. The chain uses TRBV11-2 and TRBJ2-5; D ambiguous. The CDR3 is made up of 13 amino acids. V lost 5 bases to trimming and J lost 5 bases, with 12 bases between them. Germline assignment: CDR1 SGHAT and CDR2 FQNNGV. Here the CDR3 reads CASSDLVRETQYF. In DNA form, the CDR3 reads TGTGCCAGCAGCGACTTAGTTAGGGAGACCCAGTACTTC.

The chain uses TRBV2 and TRBJ1-2; 8 bases match TRBD1. The CDR3 contains 16 residues. Germline-derived CDR1 and CDR2 are SNHLY and FYNNEI. The ends lost 7 bases at V and 7 bases at J; junction bases unmatched: 17. This CDR3 is CASTRQGRPAMGGYTF. DNA for the CDR3: TGTGCCAGCACCCGACAGGGGCGCCCCGCAATGGGTGGCTACACCTTC.

The chain couples TRBV27 to TRBJ2-2; TRBD2 agrees at 15 bases. The CDR3 sequence is 18 residues long. With 4 bases clipped from V and 6 bases from J, the junction kept 9 bases outside the gene matches. Germline CDR1 is MNHEY and CDR2 is SMNVEV (reference sequence). CDR3 sequence: CASSSRTSGGAGSGELFF. In DNA, the CDR3 is TGTGCCAGCAGTTCCCGGACTAGCGGGGGGGCTGGATCCGGGGAGCTGTTTTTT.

This clone came up once. The genes are TRBV7-2 and TRBJ2-7; D is perhaps TRBD2 (6 bases). Germline V CDR1 and CDR2: SGHTA, FQGNSA. V lost 0 bases and J 0 bases, leaving 15 bases between the germline ends. The CDR3 runs to 17 residues. The CDR3 spells CASSLAGGTLSSYEQYF. In nucleotides, the CDR3 is TGTGCCAGCAGCTTAGCGGGAGGCACCTTAAGCTCCTACGAGCAGTACTTC.

This chain connects TRBV10-1 to TRBJ2-7; D not certain. In germline, CDR1 is WNHNN, CDR2 SYGVQD (reference sequence). This CDR3 has 13 amino acids. V was trimmed by 3 bases and J by 4 bases, leaving 10 bases between them. The CDR3 here is CASSERVLYEQYF. In DNA form, the CDR3 reads TGCGCCAGCAGTGAACGGGTATTGTACGAGCAGTACTTC.

V gene TRBV5-6 combines with J gene TRBJ2-7; no definite D call. V lost 0 bases and J lost 3, with 16 bases in between. Germline V gene sequence: CDR1 SGHDT, CDR2 YYEEEE. This CDR3 spans 16 amino acids. CDR3 in DNA: TGTGCCAGCAGCTTGGGTGTACAGACGCTTCTCTACGAGCAGTACTTC. Translated, it gives CASSLGVQTLLYEQYF.

Note on this clone: Other DNA variants within this sample encode the same CDR3. This chain connects TRBV20-1 to TRBJ2-5; 7 bases agree with TRBD1. The germline V gene has CDR1 DFQATT and CDR2 SNEGSKA (reference sequence). V shed 3 bases, J shed 5 bases, and the junction held 0 bases outside the gene matches. This CDR3 contains 11 residues. CDR3 protein: CSARTGETQYF. Here the CDR3 DNA reads TGCAGTGCTAGGACAGGGGAGACCCAGTACTTC.

This clone was found once. The J gene is TRBJ2-5, the V gene TRBV28, with a weak D call TRBD2 (6 bases). CDR3 length: 12 residues. Germline V lookup: CDR1 MDHEN, CDR2 SYDVKM. The V and J ends lost 8 bases and 4 bases respectively, with 11 bases between them. This CDR3 reads CASRTTLETQYF. The DNA for the CDR3 is TGTGCCAGCCGGACTACCTTAGAGACCCAGTACTTC.

The CDR3 coding sequence is TGCGCCAGCAGGAGACTAGCTGGGGGGGAAGAGACCCAGTACTTC. Its protein product is CASRRLAGGEETQYF. The rearrangement links TRBV5-1 to TRBJ2-5, with TRBD2 matching over 7 bases. This CDR3 comprises 15 residues. The trim removed 5 bases at V and 3 bases at J, leaving 10 bases unmatched. Per the germline V gene, CDR1 is SGHRS and CDR2 is YFSETQ. The full variable domain, its missing parts supplied by reference TRBV5-1 and TRBJ2-5, is KAGVTQTPRYLIKTRGQQVTLSCSPISGHRSVSWYQQTPGQGLQFLFEYFSETQRNKGNFPGRFSGRQFSNSRSEMNVSTLELGDSALYLCASRRLAGGEETQYFGPGTRLLVL.

The chain combines TRBV5-8 with TRBJ2-7; TRBD2 might be the D (6 bases). The CDR3 runs 15 residues. The germline gives CDR1 SGHTS, CDR2 YDEGEE. V lost 1 base and J lost 3, with 14 bases in between. The CDR3 loop reads CASSLTGLTYYEQYF. In DNA form, the CDR3 reads TGTGCCAGCAGCTTGACGGGACTGACCTACTACGAGCAGTACTTC.

The V call is TRBV4-2, the J call TRBJ2-7; D may be TRBD2 (5 bases). CDR1 LGHNA and CDR2 YNFKEQ come from the germline V gene. The V gene lost 3 bases and the J gene lost 3 bases, with 15 bases spanning the gap. The CDR3 totals 15 residues. The CDR3 DNA follows: TGTGCCAGCAGCCACACGGGAAACGGCTACTACGAGCAGTACTTC. The encoded protein is CASSHTGNGYYEQYF.

This sequence joins TRBV11-2 and TRBJ2-7, with 9 bases matching TRBD1. Germline V gene lookup returns CDR1 SGHAT and CDR2 FQNNGV. The junction had 3 bases not matched to a gene; V was cut back by 1 base and J by 5 bases. This CDR3 region has 14 residues. For the CDR3, the DNA is TGTGCCAGCAGCTTAGGTGGGACAGGGAACGAGCAGTACTTC. This translates into CASSLGGTGNEQYF.

The J gene is TRBJ2-5, the V gene TRBV11-2; TRBD2 is a possible D gene (5 bases). Germline loops: CDR1 SGHAT, CDR2 FQNNGV. The CDR3 totals 16 residues. Trimming stripped 4 bases from V and 2 bases from J, with 17 bases between. CDR3 in amino acids: CASSSSPEGYQETQYF. Written as DNA, the CDR3 is TGTGCCAGCAGCTCTAGTCCAGAGGGTTATCAAGAGACCCAGTACTTC.

The chain combines TRBV6-5 with TRBJ2-3; 9 bases are shared with TRBD1. The germline V gene encodes CDR1 MNHEY and CDR2 SVGAGI. There are 15 residues in the CDR3. V lost 4 bases, J lost 4 bases, and 6 bases stayed unmatched. The chain's CDR3 is CASSSSTGGSDTQYF. CDR3 nucleotides: TGTGCCAGCAGTTCGTCAACAGGGGGCTCAGATACGCAGTATTTT.

The chain combines TRBV6-1 with TRBJ2-7; 7 bases agree with TRBD1. Germline CDR1 is MNHNS and CDR2 is SASEGT. The CDR3 length is 11 residues. Trimming at V came to 7 bases and at J to 5 bases, leaving 2 bases not matched to a gene. CDR3 nucleotide sequence: TGTGCCAGCATTGACAGGGACGAGCAGTACTTC. Protein: CASIDRDEQYF.

This sequence joins TRBV25-1 and TRBJ1-1; D is ambiguous. This CDR3 has 13 residues. The germline V gene has CDR1 MGHDK and CDR2 SYGVNS. V dropped 6 bases and J dropped 1 base, with 9 bases sitting between them. CDR3 nucleotides: TGTGCCAGCAGGGAAGACTGGAACACTGAAGCTTTCTTT. Its translation is CASREDWNTEAFF.

The chain employs TRBV14 and TRBJ1-3; D gene uncertain. Germline V lookup: CDR1 SGHDN, CDR2 FVKESK. There are 11 residues in the CDR3. Between the trimmed V and J ends, which lost 5 bases and 9 bases, there was a span of 8 bases. For the CDR3, the DNA is TGTGCCAGCAGCTACCGGGGCACCATATATTTT. It translates to CASSYRGTIYF.